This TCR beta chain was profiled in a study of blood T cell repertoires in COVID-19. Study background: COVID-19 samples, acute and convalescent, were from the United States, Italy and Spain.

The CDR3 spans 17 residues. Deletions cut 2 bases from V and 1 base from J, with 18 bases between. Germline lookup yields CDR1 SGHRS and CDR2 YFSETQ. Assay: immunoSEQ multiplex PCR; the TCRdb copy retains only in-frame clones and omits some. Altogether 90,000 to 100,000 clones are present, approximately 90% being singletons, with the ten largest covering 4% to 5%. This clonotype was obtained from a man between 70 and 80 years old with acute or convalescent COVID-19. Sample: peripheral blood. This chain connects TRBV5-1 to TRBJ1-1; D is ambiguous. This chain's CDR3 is CASSLAVGGRPNTEAFF. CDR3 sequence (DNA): TGCGCCAGCAGCTTAGCAGTGGGAGGGCGGCCGAACACTGAAGCTTTCTTT.